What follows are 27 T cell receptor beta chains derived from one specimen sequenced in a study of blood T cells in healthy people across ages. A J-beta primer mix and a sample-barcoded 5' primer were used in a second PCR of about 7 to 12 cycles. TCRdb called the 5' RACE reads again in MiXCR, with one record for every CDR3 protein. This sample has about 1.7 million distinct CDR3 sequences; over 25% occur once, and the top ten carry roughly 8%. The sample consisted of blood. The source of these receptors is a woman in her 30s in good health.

CDR3 in amino acids: CASSGDREGSPLHF. The CDR3 region has the DNA TGTGCCAGCAGTGGTGACAGGGAAGGTTCACCCCTCCACTTT. J is TRBJ1-6 and V is TRBV2; 7 positions match TRBD1. V trimming: 4 bases; J trimming: 9 bases; junction bases outside the gene matches: 6. Germline CDR1 and CDR2: SNHLY and FYNNEI. This CDR3 is built from 14 residues. Full variable domain (outside the CDR3, taken from reference TRBV2 and TRBJ1-6): EPEVTQTPSHQVTQMGQEVILRCVPISNHLYFYWYRQILGQKVEFLVSFYNNEISEKSEIFDDQFSVERPDGSNFTLKIRSTKLEDSAMYFCASSGDREGSPLHFGNGTRLTVT.

The CDR3 DNA reads as TGTGCCAGCAGCTCCGGACAGCGCTCGCAGCCCCAGCATTTT. Encoded protein: CASSSGQRSQPQHF. The J gene is TRBJ1-5, the V gene TRBV7-8; TRBD1 might be the D (6 bases). CDR3 size: 14 residues. The V end was cut by 4 bases, the J end by 7 bases, with 14 bases between. The germline V gene has CDR1 SGHVS and CDR2 FQNEAQ. Variable domain in full (rest from reference TRBV7-8 and TRBJ1-5): GAGVSQSPRYKVAKRGQDVALRCDPISGHVSLFWYQQALGQGPEFLTYFQNEAQLDKSGLPSDRFFAERPEGSVSTLKIQRTQQEDSAVYLCASSSGQRSQPQHFGDGTRLSIL.

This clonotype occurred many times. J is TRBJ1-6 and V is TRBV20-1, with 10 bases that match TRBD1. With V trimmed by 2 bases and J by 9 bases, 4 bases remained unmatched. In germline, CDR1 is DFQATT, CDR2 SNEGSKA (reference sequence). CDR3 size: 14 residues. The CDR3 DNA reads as TGCAGTGCTAGACCGGGACAGGGGACTTCACCCCTCCACTTT. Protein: CSARPGQGTSPLHF.

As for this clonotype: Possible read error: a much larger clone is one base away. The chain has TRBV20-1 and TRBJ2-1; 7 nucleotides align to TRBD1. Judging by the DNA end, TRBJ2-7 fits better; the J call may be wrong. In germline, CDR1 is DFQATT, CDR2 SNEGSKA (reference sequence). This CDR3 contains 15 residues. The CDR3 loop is CSAENRGSTYNEQYF. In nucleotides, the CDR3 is TGCAGTGCAGAAAACAGGGGATCCACCTACAATGAGCAGTACTTC.

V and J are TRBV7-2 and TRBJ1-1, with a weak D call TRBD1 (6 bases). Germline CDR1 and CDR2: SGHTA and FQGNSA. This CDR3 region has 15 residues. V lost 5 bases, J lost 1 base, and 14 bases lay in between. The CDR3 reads CASSPVGAGNTEAFF. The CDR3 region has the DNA TGTGCCAGCAGCCCAGTGGGGGCAGGGAACACTGAAGCTTTCTTT.

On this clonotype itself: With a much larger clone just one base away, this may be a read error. The CDR3 here is CASRLVQLQETQYF. DNA for the CDR3: TGTGCCAGCAGGTTAGTTCAACTACAAGAGACCCAGTACTTC. The V and J genes are TRBV28 and TRBJ2-5; D unresolved. Germline loops: CDR1 MDHEN, CDR2 SYDVKM. The V and J ends lost 6 bases and 2 bases respectively, with 13 bases between them. The CDR3 runs to 14 residues.

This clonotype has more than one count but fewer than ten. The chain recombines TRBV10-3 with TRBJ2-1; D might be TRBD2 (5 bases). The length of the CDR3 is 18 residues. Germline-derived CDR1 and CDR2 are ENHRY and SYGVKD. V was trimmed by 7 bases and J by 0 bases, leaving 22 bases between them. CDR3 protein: CAINPSGRAASSYNEQFF. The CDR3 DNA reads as TGTGCCATCAATCCCTCTGGTAGAGCGGCCAGCTCCTACAATGAGCAGTTCTTC.

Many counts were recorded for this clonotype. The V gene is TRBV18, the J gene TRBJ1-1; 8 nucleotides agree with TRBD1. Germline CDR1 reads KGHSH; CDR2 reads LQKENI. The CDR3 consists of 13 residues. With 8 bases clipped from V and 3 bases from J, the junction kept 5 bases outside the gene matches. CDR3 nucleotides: TGTGCCAGCAGTCCACAGGGGGACACTGAAGCTTTCTTT. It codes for CASSPQGDTEAFF.

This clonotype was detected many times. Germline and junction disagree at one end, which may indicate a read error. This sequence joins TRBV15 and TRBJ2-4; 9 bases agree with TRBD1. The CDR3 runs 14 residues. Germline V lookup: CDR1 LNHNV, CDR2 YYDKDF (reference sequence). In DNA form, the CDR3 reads TGTGCCACCACCAGAGGACAGGGGATAAACATTCAGTACTTC. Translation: CATTRGQGINIQYF.

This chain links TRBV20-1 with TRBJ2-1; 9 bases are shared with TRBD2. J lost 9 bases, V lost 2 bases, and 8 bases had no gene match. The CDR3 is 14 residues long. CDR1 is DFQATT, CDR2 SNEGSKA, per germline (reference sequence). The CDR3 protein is CSARSLAGKSEQFF. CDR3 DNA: TGCAGTGCTAGAAGTCTAGCGGGGAAATCTGAGCAGTTCTTC.

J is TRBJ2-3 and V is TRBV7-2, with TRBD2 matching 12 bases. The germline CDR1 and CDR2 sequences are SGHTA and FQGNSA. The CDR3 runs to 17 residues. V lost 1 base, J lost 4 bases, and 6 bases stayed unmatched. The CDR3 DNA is TGTGCCAGCAGCTTAGTTTCTAGCGGGGGGGCGGCAGATACGCAGTATTTT. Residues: CASSLVSSGGAADTQYF.

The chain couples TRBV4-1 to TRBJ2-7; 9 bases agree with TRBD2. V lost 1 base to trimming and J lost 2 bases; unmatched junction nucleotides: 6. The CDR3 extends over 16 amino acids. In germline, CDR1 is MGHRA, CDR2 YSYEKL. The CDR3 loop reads CASSQGSGSGAYEQYF. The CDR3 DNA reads TGCGCCAGCAGCCAAGGTAGCGGGAGTGGGGCCTACGAGCAGTACTTC.

CDR3 coding DNA: TGTGCCAGCAGTGATCGGATTGCGTACTTC. Amino acid sequence: CASSDRIAYF. The chain couples TRBV2 to TRBJ2-4; D remains ambiguous. Germline V gene sequence: CDR1 SNHLY, CDR2 FYNNEI. The CDR3 consists of 10 residues. The V end lost 3 bases, the J end lost 15 bases, and 9 bases lay between the germline ends.

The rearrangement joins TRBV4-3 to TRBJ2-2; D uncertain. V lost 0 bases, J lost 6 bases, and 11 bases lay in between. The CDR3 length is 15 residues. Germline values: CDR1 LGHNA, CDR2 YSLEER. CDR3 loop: CASSQDKGLAGELFF. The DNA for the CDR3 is TGCGCCAGCAGCCAAGATAAAGGGCTGGCCGGGGAGCTGTTTTTT.

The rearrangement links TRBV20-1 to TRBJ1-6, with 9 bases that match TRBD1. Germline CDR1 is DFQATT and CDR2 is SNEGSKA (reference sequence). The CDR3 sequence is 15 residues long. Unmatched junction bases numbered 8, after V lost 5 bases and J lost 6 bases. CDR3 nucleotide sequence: TGCAGTGCTTGGACAGGGGATTGGGGTAATTCACCCCTCCACTTT. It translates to CSAWTGDWGNSPLHF.

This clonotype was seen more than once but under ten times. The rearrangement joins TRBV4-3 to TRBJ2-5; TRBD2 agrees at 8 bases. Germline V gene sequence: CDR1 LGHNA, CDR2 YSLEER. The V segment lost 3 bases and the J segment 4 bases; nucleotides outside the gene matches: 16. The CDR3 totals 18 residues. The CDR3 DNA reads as TGCGCCAGCAGCCACGAATACCCGAGCGGGAGAGGAGGAGAGACCCAGTACTTC. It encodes CASSHEYPSGRGGETQYF.

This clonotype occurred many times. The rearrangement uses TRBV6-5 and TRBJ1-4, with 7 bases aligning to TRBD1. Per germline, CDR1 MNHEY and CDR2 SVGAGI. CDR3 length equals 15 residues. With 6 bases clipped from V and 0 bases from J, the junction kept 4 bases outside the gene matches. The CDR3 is CASRRDRATNEKLFF. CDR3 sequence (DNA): TGTGCCAGCAGACGTGACAGGGCAACTAATGAAAAACTGTTTTTT.

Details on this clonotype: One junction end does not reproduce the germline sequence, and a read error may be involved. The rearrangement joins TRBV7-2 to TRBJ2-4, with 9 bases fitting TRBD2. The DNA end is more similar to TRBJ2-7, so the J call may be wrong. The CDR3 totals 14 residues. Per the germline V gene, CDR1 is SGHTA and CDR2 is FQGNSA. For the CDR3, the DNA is TGCGCCAGCAGCTTAGCGTCACTAGCGGGCGAGCAGTACTTC. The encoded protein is CASSLASLAGEQYF.

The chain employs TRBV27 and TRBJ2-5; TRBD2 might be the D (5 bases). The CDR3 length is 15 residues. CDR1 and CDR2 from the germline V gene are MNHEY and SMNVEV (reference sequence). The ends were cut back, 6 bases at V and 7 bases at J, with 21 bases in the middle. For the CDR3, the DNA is TGTGCCAGCAGACTCTTCATAGATGGGAGTGGGACCCAGTACTTC. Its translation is CASRLFIDGSGTQYF.

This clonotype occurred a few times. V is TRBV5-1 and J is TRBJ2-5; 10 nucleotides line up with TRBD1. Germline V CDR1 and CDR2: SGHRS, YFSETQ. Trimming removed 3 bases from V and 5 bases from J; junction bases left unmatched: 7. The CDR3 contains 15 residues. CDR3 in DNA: TGCGCCAGCAGCTCGGATCCGGGACAGGGGGAGACCCAGTACTTC. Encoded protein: CASSSDPGQGETQYF.

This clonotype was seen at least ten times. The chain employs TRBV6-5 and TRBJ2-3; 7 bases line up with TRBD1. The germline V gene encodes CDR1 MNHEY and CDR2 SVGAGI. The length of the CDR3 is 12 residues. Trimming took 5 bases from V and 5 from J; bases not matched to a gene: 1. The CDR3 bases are TGTGCCAGCAGTAGACAGGGAGATACGCAGTATTTT. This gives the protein CASSRQGDTQYF.

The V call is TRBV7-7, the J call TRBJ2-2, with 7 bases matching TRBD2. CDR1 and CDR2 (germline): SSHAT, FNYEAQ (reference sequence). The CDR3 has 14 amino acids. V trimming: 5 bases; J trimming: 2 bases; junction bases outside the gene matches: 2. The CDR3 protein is CASSRGLNTGELFF. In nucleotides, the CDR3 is TGTGCCAGCAGCCGGGGACTAAACACCGGGGAGCTGTTTTTT.

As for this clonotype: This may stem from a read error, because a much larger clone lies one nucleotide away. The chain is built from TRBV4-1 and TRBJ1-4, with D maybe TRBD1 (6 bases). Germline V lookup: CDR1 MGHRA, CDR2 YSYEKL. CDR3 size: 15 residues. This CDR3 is CASSQCEGVREKLFF. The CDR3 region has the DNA TGCGCCAGTAGCCAATGTGAGGGGGTCAGGGAAAAACTGTTTTTT.

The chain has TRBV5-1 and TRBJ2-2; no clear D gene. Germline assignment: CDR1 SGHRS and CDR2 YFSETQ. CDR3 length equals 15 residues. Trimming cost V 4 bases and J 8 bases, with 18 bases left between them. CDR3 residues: CASSPTLAIGGELFF. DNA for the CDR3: TGCGCCAGCAGCCCAACTTTGGCTATAGGTGGGGAGCTGTTTTTT.

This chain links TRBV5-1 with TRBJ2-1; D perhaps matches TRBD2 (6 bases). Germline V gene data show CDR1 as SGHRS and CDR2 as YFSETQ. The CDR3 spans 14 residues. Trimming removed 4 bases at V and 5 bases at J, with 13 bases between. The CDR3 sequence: CASSQPGLHNEQFF. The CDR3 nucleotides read TGCGCCAGCAGCCAGCCGGGACTCCACAATGAGCAGTTCTTC.

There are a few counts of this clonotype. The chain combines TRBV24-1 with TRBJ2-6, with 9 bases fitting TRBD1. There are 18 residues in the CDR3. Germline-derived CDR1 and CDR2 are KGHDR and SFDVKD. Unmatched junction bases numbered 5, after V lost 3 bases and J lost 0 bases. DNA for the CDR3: TGTGCCACCAGTGATGGGACAGGGACCCTCTCTGGGGCCAACGTCCTGACTTTC. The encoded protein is CATSDGTGTLSGANVLTF.

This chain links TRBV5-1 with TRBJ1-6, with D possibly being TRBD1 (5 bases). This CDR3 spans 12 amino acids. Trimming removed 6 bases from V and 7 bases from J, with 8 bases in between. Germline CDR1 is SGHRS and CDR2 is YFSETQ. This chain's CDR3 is CASTSGNSPLHF. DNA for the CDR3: TGCGCCAGCACCTCAGGGAATTCACCCCTCCACTTT.